These 9 T cell receptor beta chains came from one sample sequenced in a study of blood T cell repertoires in COVID-19. The assay was immunoSEQ multiplex PCR, and TCRdb's table has in-frame clones only and misses some. This table has over 85,000 clones, 87% appearing once. Material: peripheral blood. These TCRs come from a human donor in a cohort sampled during active COVID-19.

CDR3 loop: CASSWRFEDTQYF. As DNA, the CDR3 is TGTGCCAGCAGCTGGCGGTTCGAAGATACGCAGTATTTT. The gene calls are TRBV5-6 and TRBJ2-3; D unclear. The germline CDR1 and CDR2 sequences are SGHDT and YYEEEE. V lost 3 bases and J 5 bases, leaving 10 bases between the germline ends. The CDR3 has 13 amino acids.

The V and J genes are TRBV4-3 and TRBJ2-1; possibly TRBD2 for D (5 bases). With 4 bases removed from V and 5 bases from J, the gap between germline ends came to 18 bases. This CDR3 region has 16 residues. The germline gives CDR1 LGHNA, CDR2 YSLEER. Here the CDR3 DNA reads TGCGCCAGCAGCCTGCTTAAGTTGAGCGGAAACAATGAGCAGTTCTTC. Protein sequence: CASSLLKLSGNNEQFF.

The chain recombines TRBV5-4 with TRBJ1-3; a weak D match, TRBD1 (5 bases). Germline-derived CDR1 and CDR2 are SGHNT and YYREEE (reference sequence). V lost 2 bases, J lost 0 bases, and 15 bases lay in between. The CDR3 loop spans 17 amino acids. The CDR3 DNA follows: TGTGCCAGCAGCTTTTGGTCGAAGGGGCACTCTGGAAACACCATATATTTT. Amino acids: CASSFWSKGHSGNTIYF.

The V call is TRBV2, the J call TRBJ2-1, with 10 bases fitting TRBD2. This CDR3 is built from 16 residues. V was pared by 2 bases and J by 0 bases, with 1 base of the junction left unmatched. In germline, CDR1 is SNHLY, CDR2 FYNNEI. The CDR3 DNA is TGTGCCAGCAGTGAATCTAGCGGGAGCTCCTACAATGAGCAGTTCTTC. The encoded protein is CASSESSGSSYNEQFF. Full variable domain (rest looked up from reference TRBV2 and TRBJ2-1): EPEVTQTPSHQVTQMGQEVILRCVPISNHLYFYWYRQILGQKVEFLVSFYNNEISEKSEIFDDQFSVERPDGSNFTLKIRSTKLEDSAMYFCASSESSGSSYNEQFFGPGTRLTVL.

The chain joins TRBV15 to TRBJ2-1; 8 nucleotides line up with TRBD2. From germline, CDR1 is LNHNV and CDR2 YYDKDF (reference sequence). The CDR3 is 18 residues long. V dropped 2 bases and J dropped 3; count of bases not matched to a gene: 12. The CDR3 spells CATSRPLPSSGYYNEQFF. CDR3 coding DNA: TGTGCCACCAGCAGACCCCTCCCTTCTAGCGGGTACTACAATGAGCAGTTCTTC. The full variable domain, in which reference TRBV15 and TRBJ2-1 provide the parts outside the CDR3, is DAMVIQNPRYQVTQFGKPVTLSCSQTLNHNVMYWYQQKSSQAPKLLFHYYDKDFNNEADTPDNFQSRRPNTSFCFLDIRSPGLGDTAMYLCATSRPLPSSGYYNEQFFGPGTRLTVL.

The V call is TRBV11-2, the J call TRBJ2-1, with D perhaps matching TRBD2 (6 bases). Germline values: CDR1 SGHAT, CDR2 FQNNGV. This CDR3 comprises 16 residues. Trimming took 2 bases from V and 3 from J, leaving 14 bases between them. In nucleotides, the CDR3 is TGTGCCAGCAGCTTACCGGAGGGGATGGTCTACAATGAGCAGTTCTTC. Translation gives CASSLPEGMVYNEQFF.

CDR3 in amino acids: CASGDPGMVADTQYF. For the CDR3, the DNA is TGCGCCAGCGGGGATCCAGGGATGGTAGCAGATACGCAGTATTTT. The V and J genes are TRBV5-1 and TRBJ2-3, with D possibly being TRBD1 (5 bases). Germline V gene sequence: CDR1 SGHRS, CDR2 YFSETQ. V shed 7 bases and J shed 4 bases, with 19 bases lying between them. The CDR3 runs 15 residues.

This chain links TRBV29-1 with TRBJ1-1; the D is unclear. The CDR3 is 13 amino acids. Germline V gives CDR1 SQVTM, CDR2 ANQGSEA. V lost 3 bases and J lost 1, with 9 bases in between. In DNA form, the CDR3 reads TGCAGCGTTGAGGGCCATGGGAACACTGAAGCTTTCTTT. Its translation: CSVEGHGNTEAFF.

This clone has a single count. Written as DNA, the CDR3 is TGTGCCAGCAGTTACTCGGAGGAAGGCAATGAGCAGTTCTTC. Amino acids: CASSYSEEGNEQFF. V gene TRBV6-5 combines with J gene TRBJ2-1, with D possibly TRBD2 on 5 matching bases. The CDR3 contains 14 residues. Per germline, CDR1 MNHEY and CDR2 SVGAGI. V shed 0 bases and J shed 6 bases, with 9 bases lying between them.